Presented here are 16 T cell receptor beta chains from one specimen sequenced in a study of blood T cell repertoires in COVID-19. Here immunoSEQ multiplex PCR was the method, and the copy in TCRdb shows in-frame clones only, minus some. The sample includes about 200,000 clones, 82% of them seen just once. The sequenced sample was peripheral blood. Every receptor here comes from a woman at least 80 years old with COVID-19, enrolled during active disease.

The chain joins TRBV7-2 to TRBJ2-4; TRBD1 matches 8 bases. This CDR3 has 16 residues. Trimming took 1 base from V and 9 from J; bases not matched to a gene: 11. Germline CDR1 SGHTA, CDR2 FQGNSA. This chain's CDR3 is CASSLGSGQDWGIQYF. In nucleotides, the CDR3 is TGTGCCAGCAGCTTAGGGTCGGGACAGGATTGGGGCATTCAGTACTTC. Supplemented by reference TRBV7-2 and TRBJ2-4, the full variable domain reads GAGVSQSPSNKVTEKGKDVELRCDPISGHTALYWYRQSLGQGLEFLIYFQGNSAPDKSGLPSDRFSAERTGGSVSTLTIQRTQQEDSAVYLCASSLGSGQDWGIQYFGAGTRLSVL.

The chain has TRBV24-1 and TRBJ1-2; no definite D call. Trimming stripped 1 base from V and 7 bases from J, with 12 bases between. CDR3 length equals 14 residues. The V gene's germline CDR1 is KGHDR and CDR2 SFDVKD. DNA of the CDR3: TGTGCCACCAGTGATTTTTCGGGGTATGGTGGCTACACCTTC. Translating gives CATSDFSGYGGYTF.

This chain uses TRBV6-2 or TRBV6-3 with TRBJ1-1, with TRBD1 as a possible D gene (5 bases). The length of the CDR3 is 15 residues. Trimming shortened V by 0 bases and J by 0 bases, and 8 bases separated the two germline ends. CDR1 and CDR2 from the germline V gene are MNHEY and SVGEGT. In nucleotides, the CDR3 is TGTGCCAGCAGTTACTCGGGGCGGATGAACACTGAAGCTTTCTTT. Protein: CASSYSGRMNTEAFF.

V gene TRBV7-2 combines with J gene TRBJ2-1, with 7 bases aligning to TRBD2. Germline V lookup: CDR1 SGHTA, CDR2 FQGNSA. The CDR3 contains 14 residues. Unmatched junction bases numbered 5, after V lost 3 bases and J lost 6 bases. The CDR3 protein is CASSFAGVGNEQFF. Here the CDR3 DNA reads TGTGCCAGCAGCTTTGCGGGAGTCGGCAATGAGCAGTTCTTC.

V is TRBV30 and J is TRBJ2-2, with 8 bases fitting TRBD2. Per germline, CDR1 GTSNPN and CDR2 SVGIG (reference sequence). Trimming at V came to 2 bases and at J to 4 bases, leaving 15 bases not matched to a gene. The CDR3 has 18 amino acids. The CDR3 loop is CAWSRTSGLARRTGELFF. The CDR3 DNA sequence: TGTGCCTGGAGTCGCACGAGCGGACTAGCTCGTCGCACCGGGGAGCTGTTTTTT.

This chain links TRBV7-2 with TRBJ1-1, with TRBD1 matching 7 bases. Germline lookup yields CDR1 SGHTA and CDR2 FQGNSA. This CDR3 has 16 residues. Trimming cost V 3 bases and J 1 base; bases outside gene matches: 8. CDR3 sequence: CASSLTGFVSNTEAFF. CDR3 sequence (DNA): TGTGCCAGCAGCTTGACAGGGTTCGTCTCGAACACTGAAGCTTTCTTT.

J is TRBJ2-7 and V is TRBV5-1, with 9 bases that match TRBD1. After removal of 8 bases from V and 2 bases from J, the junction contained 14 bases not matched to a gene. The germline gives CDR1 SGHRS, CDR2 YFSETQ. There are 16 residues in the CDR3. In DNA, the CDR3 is TGCGCCAGGGCTACAGGGGGCAGGGTTGGTACCTACGAGCAGTACTTC. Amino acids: CARATGGRVGTYEQYF.

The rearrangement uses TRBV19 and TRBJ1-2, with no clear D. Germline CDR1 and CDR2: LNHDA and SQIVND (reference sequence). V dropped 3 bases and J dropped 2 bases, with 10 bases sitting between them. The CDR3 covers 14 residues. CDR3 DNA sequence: TGTGCCAGTAGTATCCAAGGCGGGAACTATGGCTACACCTTC. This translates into CASSIQGGNYGYTF.

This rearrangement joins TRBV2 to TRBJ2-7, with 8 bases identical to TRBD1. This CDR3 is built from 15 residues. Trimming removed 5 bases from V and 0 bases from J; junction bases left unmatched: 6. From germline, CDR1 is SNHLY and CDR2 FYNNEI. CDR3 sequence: CASSRDRQSSYEQYF. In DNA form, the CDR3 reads TGTGCCAGCAGTCGGGACAGGCAGAGCTCCTACGAGCAGTACTTC.

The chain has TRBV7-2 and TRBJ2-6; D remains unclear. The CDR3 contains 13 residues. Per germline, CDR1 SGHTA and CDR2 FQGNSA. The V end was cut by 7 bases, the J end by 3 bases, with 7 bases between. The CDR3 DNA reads TGTGCCAGCATGCCGGTTGGGGCCAACGTCCTGACTTTC. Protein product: CASMPVGANVLTF.

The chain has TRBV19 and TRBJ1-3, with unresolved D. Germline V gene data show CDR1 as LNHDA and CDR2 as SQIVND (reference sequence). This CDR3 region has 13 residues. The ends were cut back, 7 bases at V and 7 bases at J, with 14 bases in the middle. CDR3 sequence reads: CASIQHAGNTIYF. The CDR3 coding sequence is TGTGCCAGTATTCAACACGCCGGGAACACCATATATTTT.

This chain's CDR3 is CASSFGADKQYF. CDR3 DNA sequence: TGCGCCAGCAGTTTTGGGGCAGATAAGCAGTACTTC. V usage is TRBV5-1 and J usage is TRBJ2-7; possibly TRBD1 for D (5 bases). The germline V gene encodes CDR1 SGHRS and CDR2 YFSETQ. V gave up 5 bases and J gave up 8 bases, with 14 bases separating them. The CDR3 loop spans 12 amino acids.

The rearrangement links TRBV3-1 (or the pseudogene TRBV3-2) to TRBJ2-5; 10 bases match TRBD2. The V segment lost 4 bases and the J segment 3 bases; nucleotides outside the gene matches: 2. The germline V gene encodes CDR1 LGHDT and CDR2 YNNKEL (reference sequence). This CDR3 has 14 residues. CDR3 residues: CASSRGLAEETQYF. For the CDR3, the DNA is TGTGCCAGCAGCCGCGGACTAGCGGAAGAGACCCAGTACTTC.

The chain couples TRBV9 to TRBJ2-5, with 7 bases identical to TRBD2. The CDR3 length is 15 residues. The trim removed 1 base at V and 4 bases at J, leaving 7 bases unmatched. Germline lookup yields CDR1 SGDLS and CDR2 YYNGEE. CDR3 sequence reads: CASSVTSAGRETQYF. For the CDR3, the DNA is TGTGCCAGCAGCGTAACTAGCGCGGGAAGAGAGACCCAGTACTTC.

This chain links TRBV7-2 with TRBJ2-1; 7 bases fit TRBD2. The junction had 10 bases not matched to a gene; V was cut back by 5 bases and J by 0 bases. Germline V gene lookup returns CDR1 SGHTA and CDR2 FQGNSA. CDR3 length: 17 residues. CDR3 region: CASSPRDYLSSYNEQFF. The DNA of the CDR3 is TGTGCCAGCAGCCCGCGGGACTACCTCAGCTCCTACAATGAGCAGTTCTTC.

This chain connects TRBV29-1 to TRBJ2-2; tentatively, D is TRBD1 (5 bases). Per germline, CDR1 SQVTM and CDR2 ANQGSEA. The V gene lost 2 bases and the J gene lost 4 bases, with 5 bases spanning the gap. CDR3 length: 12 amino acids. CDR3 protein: CSVERGTGELFF. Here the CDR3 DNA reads TGCAGCGTTGAAAGGGGCACCGGGGAGCTGTTTTTT.